This entry is about one T cell receptor (beta chain). Looked up from germline, CDR1 is SGHTA and CDR2 is FQGNSA. The CDR3 extends over 15 amino acids. The ends were cut back, 5 bases at V and 7 bases at J, with 17 bases in the middle. The sample belongs to a study of T-cell reconstitution after alpha-beta-depleted transplantation in children. Unique molecular identifiers featured in how the TCRbeta library was prepared. TCRdb re-analysed the PCR reads in MiXCR, keeping a single row per CDR3 protein. Among 70,000 to 95,000 distinct CDR3 sequences listed, more than 10% were seen once. The sample here was PBMCs from the stem cell graft donor, taken from the stem cell graft. This clonotype was obtained from a human donor who donated a stem cell graft to a child with inherited bone marrow failure. The chain joins TRBV7-2 to TRBJ2-2; D might be TRBD2 (5 bases). The CDR3 protein is CASSRMEVTDGELFF. The DNA of the CDR3 is TGTGCCAGCAGCAGAATGGAGGTGACGGACGGGGAGCTGTTTTTT.